The source of this TCR beta chain is a study of T cell changes during pregnancy in multiple sclerosis. V was pared by 2 bases and J by 9 bases, with 8 bases of the junction left unmatched. Germline V gives CDR1 SGHVS, CDR2 FNYEAQ. This CDR3 contains 15 residues. Data came from immunoSEQ multiplex PCR; TCRdb stores just in-frame clones and leaves some out. The data hold approximately 12,000 clones, with roughly 94% observed a single time. This clonotype originated in a female donor with multiple sclerosis, enrolled in a pregnancy study. The specimen was CD4+ T cells from peripheral blood mononuclear cells, collected before pregnancy. The chain uses TRBV7-6 and TRBJ1-4, with 8 bases that match TRBD1. The CDR3 DNA sequence: TGTGCCAGCAGCTTAACCGGGACAGGAGAGCAAAAACTGTTTTTT. This translates into CASSLTGTGEQKLFF.